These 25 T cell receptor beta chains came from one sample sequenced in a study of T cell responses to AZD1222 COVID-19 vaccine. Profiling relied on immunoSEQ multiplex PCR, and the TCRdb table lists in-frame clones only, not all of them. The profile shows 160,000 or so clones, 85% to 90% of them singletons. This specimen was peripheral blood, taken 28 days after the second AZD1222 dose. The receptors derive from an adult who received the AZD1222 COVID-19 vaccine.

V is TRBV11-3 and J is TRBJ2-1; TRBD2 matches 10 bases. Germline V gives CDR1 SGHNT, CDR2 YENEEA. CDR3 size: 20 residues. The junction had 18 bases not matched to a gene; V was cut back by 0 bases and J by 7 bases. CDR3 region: CASSLEASRTLAGARNEQFF. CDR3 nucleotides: TGTGCCAGCAGCTTAGAGGCTTCACGAACTCTAGCGGGGGCCAGAAATGAGCAGTTCTTC.

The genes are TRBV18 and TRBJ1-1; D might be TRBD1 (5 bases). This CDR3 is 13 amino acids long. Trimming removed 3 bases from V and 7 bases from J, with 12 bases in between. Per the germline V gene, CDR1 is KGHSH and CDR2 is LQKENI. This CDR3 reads CASSPGQGSEAFF. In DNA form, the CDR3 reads TGTGCCAGCTCACCCGGCCAGGGAAGTGAAGCTTTCTTT.

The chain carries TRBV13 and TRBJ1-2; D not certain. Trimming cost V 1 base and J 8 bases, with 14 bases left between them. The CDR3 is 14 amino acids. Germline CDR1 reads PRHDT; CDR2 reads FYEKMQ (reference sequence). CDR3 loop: CASSLVRELGGYTF. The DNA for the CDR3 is TGTGCCAGCAGCTTAGTTCGGGAACTTGGGGGCTACACCTTC.

The CDR3 loop is CASKDGQGGAGELFF. The CDR3 DNA follows: TGTGCCAGCAAAGATGGACAGGGAGGGGCCGGGGAGCTGTTTTTT. The rearrangement uses TRBV7-9 and TRBJ2-2; weak D call: TRBD1 (8 bases). Trimming took 7 bases from V and 6 from J, leaving 18 bases between them. The germline gives CDR1 SEHNR, CDR2 FQNEAQ (reference sequence). The CDR3 has 15 residues. The full variable domain, in which reference TRBV7-9 and TRBJ2-2 provide the parts outside the CDR3, is DTGVSQNPRHKITKRGQNVTFRCDPISEHNRLYWYRQTLGQGPEFLTYFQNEAQLEKSRLLSDRFSAERPKGSFSTLEIQRTEQGDSAMYLCASKDGQGGAGELFFGEGSRLTVL.

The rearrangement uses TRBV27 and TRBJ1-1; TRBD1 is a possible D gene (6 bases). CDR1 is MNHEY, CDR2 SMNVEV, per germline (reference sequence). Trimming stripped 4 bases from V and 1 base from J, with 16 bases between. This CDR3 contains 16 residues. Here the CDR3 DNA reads TGTGCCAGCAGTTCTCACCCCGGGGGCCAGAACACTGAAGCTTTCTTT. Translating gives CASSSHPGGQNTEAFF.

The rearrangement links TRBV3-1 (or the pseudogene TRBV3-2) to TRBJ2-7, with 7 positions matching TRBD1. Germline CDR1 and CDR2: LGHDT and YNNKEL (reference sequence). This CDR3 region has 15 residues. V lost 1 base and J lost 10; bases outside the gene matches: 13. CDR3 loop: CASSQVGTELRGQYF. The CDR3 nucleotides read TGTGCCAGCAGCCAAGTGGGGACAGAGCTACGAGGACAGTACTTC.

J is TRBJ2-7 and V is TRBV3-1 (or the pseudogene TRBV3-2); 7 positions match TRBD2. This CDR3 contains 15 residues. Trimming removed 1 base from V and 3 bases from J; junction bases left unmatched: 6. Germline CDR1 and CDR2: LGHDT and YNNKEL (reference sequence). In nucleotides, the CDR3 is TGTGCCAGCAGCCAAGCCCCGACTAGCTTCTACGAGCAGTACTTC. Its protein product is CASSQAPTSFYEQYF.

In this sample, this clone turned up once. CDR3 loop: CASSPASTDTQYF. CDR3 nucleotide sequence: TGTGCCAGCTCACCGGCTAGCACAGATACGCAGTATTTT. The chain uses TRBV18 and TRBJ2-3, with D uncertain. The CDR3 is 13 amino acids. Germline CDR1 and CDR2: KGHSH and LQKENI. With 3 bases removed from V and 0 bases from J, the gap between germline ends came to 4 bases.

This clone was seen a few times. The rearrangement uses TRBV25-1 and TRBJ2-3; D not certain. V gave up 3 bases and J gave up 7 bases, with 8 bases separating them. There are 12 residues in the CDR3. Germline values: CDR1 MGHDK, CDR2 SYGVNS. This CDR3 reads CASSDRSYTQYF. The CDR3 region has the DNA TGTGCCAGCAGTGACAGGAGTTATACGCAGTATTTT.

CDR3 sequence: CASSQAIPGGEAFF. CDR3 nucleotide sequence: TGTGCCAGCAGCCAAGCTATCCCGGGGGGTGAAGCTTTCTTT. The rearrangement joins TRBV3-1 (or the pseudogene TRBV3-2) to TRBJ1-1, with TRBD1 as a possible D gene (5 bases). Germline CDR1 and CDR2: LGHDT and YNNKEL (reference sequence). The V end was cut by 1 base, the J end by 7 bases, with 13 bases between. The CDR3 has 14 residues.

The CDR3 DNA follows: TGTGCAGTAAAGGGACCGGAGACAGATACGCAGTATTTT. It yields the protein CAVKGPETDTQYF. This sequence joins TRBV11-2 and TRBJ2-3; D could derive from TRBD1 or TRBD2 (5 bases each). The CDR3 spans 13 residues. Looked up from germline, CDR1 is SGHAT and CDR2 is FQNNGV.

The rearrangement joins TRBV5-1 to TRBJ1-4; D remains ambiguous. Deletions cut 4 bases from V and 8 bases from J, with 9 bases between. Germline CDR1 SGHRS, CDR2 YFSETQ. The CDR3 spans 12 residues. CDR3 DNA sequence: TGCGCCAGCAGCCCCCCCGGGGAAAAACTGTTTTTT. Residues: CASSPPGEKLFF.

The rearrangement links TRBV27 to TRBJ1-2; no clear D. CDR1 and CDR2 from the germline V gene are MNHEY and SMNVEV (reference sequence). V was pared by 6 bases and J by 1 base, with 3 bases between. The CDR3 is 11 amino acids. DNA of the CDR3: TGTGCCAGCAGGCATAACTATGGCTACACCTTC. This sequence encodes CASRHNYGYTF.

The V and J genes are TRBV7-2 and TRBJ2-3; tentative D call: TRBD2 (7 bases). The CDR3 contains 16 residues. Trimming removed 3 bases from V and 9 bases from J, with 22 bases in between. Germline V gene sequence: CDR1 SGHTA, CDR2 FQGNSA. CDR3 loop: CASSLTGGGRPRTQYF. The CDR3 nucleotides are TGTGCCAGCAGCTTGACCGGCGGGGGCCGACCAAGGACGCAGTATTTT. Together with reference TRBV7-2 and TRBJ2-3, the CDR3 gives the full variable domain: GAGVSQSPSNKVTEKGKDVELRCDPISGHTALYWYRQSLGQGLEFLIYFQGNSAPDKSGLPSDRFSAERTGGSVSTLTIQRTQQEDSAVYLCASSLTGGGRPRTQYFGPGTRLTVL.

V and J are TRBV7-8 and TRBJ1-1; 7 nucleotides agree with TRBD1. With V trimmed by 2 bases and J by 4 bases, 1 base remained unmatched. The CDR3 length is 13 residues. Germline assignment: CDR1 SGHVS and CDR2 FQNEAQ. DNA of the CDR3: TGTGCCAGCAGCTTATCAGGGGGCACTGAAGCTTTCTTT. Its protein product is CASSLSGGTEAFF.

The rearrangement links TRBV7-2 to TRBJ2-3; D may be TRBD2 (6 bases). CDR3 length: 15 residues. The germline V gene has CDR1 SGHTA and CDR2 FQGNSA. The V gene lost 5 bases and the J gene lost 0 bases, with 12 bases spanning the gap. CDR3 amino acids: CASSVGGASTDTQYF. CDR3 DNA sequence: TGTGCCAGCAGCGTAGGAGGGGCTAGCACAGATACGCAGTATTTT.

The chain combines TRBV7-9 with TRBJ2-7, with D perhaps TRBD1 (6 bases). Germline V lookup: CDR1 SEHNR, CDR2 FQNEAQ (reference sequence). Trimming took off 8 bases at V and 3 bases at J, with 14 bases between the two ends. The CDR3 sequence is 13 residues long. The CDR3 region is CASGFTDSYEQYF. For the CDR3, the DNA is TGTGCCAGCGGATTTACGGACAGCTACGAGCAGTACTTC. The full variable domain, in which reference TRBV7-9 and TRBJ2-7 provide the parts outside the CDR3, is DTGVSQNPRHKITKRGQNVTFRCDPISEHNRLYWYRQTLGQGPEFLTYFQNEAQLEKSRLLSDRFSAERPKGSFSTLEIQRTEQGDSAMYLCASGFTDSYEQYFGPGTRLTVT.

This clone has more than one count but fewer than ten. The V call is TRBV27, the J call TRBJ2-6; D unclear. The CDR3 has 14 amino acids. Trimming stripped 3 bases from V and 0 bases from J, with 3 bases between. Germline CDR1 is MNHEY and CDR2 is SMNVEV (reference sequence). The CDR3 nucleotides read TGTGCCAGCAGTTTGTACTCTGGGGCCAACGTCCTGACTTTC. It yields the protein CASSLYSGANVLTF.

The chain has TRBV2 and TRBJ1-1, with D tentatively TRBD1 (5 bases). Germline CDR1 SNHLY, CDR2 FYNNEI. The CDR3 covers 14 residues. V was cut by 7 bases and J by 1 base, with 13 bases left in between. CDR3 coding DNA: TGTGCCAGCATGCGTGGGGGTGAGAACACTGAAGCTTTCTTT. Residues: CASMRGGENTEAFF. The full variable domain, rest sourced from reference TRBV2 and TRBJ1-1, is EPEVTQTPSHQVTQMGQEVILRCVPISNHLYFYWYRQILGQKVEFLVSFYNNEISEKSEIFDDQFSVERPDGSNFTLKIRSTKLEDSAMYFCASMRGGENTEAFFGQGTRLTVV.

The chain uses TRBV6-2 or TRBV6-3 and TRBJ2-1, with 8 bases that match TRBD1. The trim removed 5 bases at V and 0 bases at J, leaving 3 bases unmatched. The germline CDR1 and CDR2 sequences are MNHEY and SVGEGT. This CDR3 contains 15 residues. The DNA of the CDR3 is TGTGCCAGCAGTCGGACAGGGAGCTCCTACAATGAGCAGTTCTTC. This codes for CASSRTGSSYNEQFF.

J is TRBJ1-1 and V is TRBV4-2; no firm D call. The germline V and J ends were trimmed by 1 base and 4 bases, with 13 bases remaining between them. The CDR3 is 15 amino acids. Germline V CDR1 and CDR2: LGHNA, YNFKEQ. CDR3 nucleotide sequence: TGTGCCAGCAGCCAAGTGAACCCGAGGGTCACTGAAGCTTTCTTT. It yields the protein CASSQVNPRVTEAFF.

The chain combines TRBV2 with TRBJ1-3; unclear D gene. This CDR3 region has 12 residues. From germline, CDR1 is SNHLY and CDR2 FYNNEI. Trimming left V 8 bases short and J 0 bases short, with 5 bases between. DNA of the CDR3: TGTGCCAGCGCCTACTCTGGAAACACCATATATTTT. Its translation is CASAYSGNTIYF.

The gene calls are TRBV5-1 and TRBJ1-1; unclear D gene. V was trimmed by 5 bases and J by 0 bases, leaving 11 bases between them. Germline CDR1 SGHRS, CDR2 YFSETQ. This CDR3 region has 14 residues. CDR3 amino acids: CASRGAVMNTEAFF. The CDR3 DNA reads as TGCGCCAGCAGGGGAGCAGTCATGAACACTGAAGCTTTCTTT.

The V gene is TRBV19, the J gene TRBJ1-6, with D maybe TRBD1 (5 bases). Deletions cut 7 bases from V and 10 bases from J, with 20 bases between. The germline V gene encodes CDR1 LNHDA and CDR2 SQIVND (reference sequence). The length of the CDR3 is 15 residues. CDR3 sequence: CASTYRRDEGSPLHF. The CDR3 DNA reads TGTGCCAGTACCTATAGAAGGGACGAAGGGTCACCCCTCCACTTT.

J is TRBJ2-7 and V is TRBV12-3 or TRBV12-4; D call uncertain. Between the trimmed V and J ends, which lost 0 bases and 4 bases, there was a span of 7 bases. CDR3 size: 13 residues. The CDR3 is CASSLARIYEQYF. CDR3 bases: TGTGCCAGCAGTTTAGCCAGGATTTACGAGCAGTACTTC.